The 15 T cell receptor beta chains listed next were all sequenced from one sample in a study of shared clonotypes between healthy human individuals (TCRdb year 2020). Library generation was performed with the immunoSEQ multiplex PCR assay. This is the immuneACCESS table as TCRdb keeps it, with only in-frame sequences that have V and J called. A part of the clones is gone; compared with another copy, unresolved V genes explain less than half, and the rest is unexplained. The sample includes 2,500,000 or so clones, with just over 90% observed a single time. The ten largest clones add up to roughly 0.15% of the sample. Material: naive CD4+ T cells sorted from blood. This specimen's cell subset or site label, interpreted: CD45RA+ positively selected. Receptor source: a man between 18 and 35 years old in good health.

The rearrangement links TRBV5-1 to TRBJ1-2; D unresolved. The CDR3 totals 12 residues. Trimming pared 4 bases from V and 7 bases from J, leaving 11 bases between. The germline V gene encodes CDR1 SGHRS and CDR2 YFSETQ. The CDR3: CASSTSTSGYTF. CDR3 in DNA: TGCGCCAGCAGCACGAGCACGAGTGGCTACACCTTC.

As for this clone: At one end, the junction sequence differs from germline, possibly due to a read error. The chain links TRBV4-3 to TRBJ2-7; no clear D gene. Germline V gives CDR1 LGHNA, CDR2 YSLEER. This CDR3 has 14 amino acids. CDR3: CASSQDGFGYKQYF. CDR3 nucleotides: TGCGCCAGCAGCCAAGATGGCTTCGGCTACAAGCAGTACTTC.

A few counts support this clone. The chain is built from TRBV30 and TRBJ1-2; TRBD1 matches at 10 bases. The CDR3 has 14 residues. The J segment lost 7 bases and the V segment lost 0 bases, leaving 5 bases of the junction unmatched. CDR1 is GTSNPN and CDR2 is SVGIG in the germline V gene (reference sequence). CDR3 in DNA: TGTGCCTGGAGTGTCCACGGGACAGGGGCTGGCTACACCTTC. Its translation is CAWSVHGTGAGYTF.

This chain links TRBV19 with TRBJ2-1, with a possible D match to TRBD2 (5 bases). V was shortened by 3 bases and J by 1 base, with 16 bases between the two germline ends. Germline loops: CDR1 LNHDA, CDR2 SQIVND (reference sequence). The length of the CDR3 is 17 residues. CDR3 bases: TGTGCCAGTAGTATCCGACCTACTAGTTCGTCCTACAATGAGCAGTTCTTC. Its protein is CASSIRPTSSSYNEQFF.

This chain uses TRBV11-3 with TRBJ2-3; TRBD1 aligns across 9 bases. The V and J ends lost 5 bases and 2 bases, in that order; junction bases with no gene match: 5. CDR1 SGHNT and CDR2 YENEEA come from the germline V gene. The CDR3 runs to 15 residues. CDR3 region: CASSPTGGNTDTQYF. DNA of the CDR3: TGTGCCAGCAGCCCGACAGGGGGTAACACAGATACGCAGTATTTT.

CDR3 coding DNA: TGTGCCAGCAGCCTGACAGGGGTGGAACCAGATACGCAGTATTTT. The encoded protein is CASSLTGVEPDTQYF. This chain uses TRBV14 with TRBJ2-3; the match to TRBD1 covers 8 bases. The CDR3 has 15 amino acids. Trimming cost V 4 bases and J 4 bases; bases outside gene matches: 7. Per the germline V gene, CDR1 is SGHDN and CDR2 is FVKESK.

The rearrangement links TRBV2 to TRBJ1-1; D might be TRBD1 (5 bases). Germline loops: CDR1 SNHLY, CDR2 FYNNEI. Trimming took off 6 bases at V and 4 bases at J, with 12 bases between the two ends. There are 13 residues in the CDR3. The CDR3 is CASRGPGGTEAFF. The CDR3 region has the DNA TGTGCCAGCAGGGGGCCCGGGGGCACTGAAGCTTTCTTT.

CDR3 nucleotides: TGTGCCAGCAGCATCGGACTAGCGGGGGATAGCTCCTACGAGCAGTACTTC. Amino acids: CASSIGLAGDSSYEQYF. This chain connects TRBV7-6 to TRBJ2-7; 13 positions agree with TRBD2. The CDR3 is 17 amino acids. Germline-derived CDR1 and CDR2 are SGHVS and FNYEAQ. After removal of 5 bases from V and 0 bases from J, the junction contained 7 bases not matched to a gene.

The CDR3 is CSALMTSGKAATQYF. The CDR3 DNA reads TGCAGCGCTTTGATGACTAGCGGGAAGGCCGCTACGCAGTATTTT. The chain uses TRBV29-1 and TRBJ2-3, with 11 bases aligning to TRBD2. The V gene's germline CDR1 is SQVTM and CDR2 ANQGSEA. Unmatched junction bases numbered 14, after V lost 7 bases and J lost 8 bases. This CDR3 comprises 15 residues.

The chain carries TRBV28 and TRBJ2-7, with unresolved D. The V end was cut by 6 bases, the J end by 1 base, with 16 bases between. CDR1 is MDHEN, CDR2 SYDVKM, per germline. CDR3 size: 15 residues. Here the CDR3 reads CASSSGPTPSYEQYF. For the CDR3, the DNA is TGTGCCAGCAGCTCCGGACCTACCCCATCCTACGAGCAGTACTTC.

The chain couples TRBV6-5 to TRBJ1-2, with D possibly TRBD1 on 6 matching bases. There are 14 residues in the CDR3. V was cut by 2 bases and J by 5 bases, with 12 bases left in between. The germline V gene has CDR1 MNHEY and CDR2 SVGAGI. The CDR3 bases are TGTGCCAGCAGTTACGCGACAGGTCGATATGGCTACACCTTC. Translation gives CASSYATGRYGYTF.

This clone was seen only a few times. Germline and junction disagree at one end, which may indicate a read error. Other DNA sequences from this sample encode an identical CDR3 as well. The J gene is TRBJ1-6, the V gene TRBV28; D call uncertain. CDR3 length: 12 residues. CDR1 and CDR2 from the germline V gene are MDHEN and SYDVKM. CDR3 bases: TGTGCCAGCAGTCCCTACAATTCACCCCTCCACTTT. Protein sequence: CASSPYNSPLHF.

This sequence joins TRBV7-2 and TRBJ2-3; 7 bases agree with TRBD2. V shed 4 bases and J 2 bases; nucleotides not matched to a gene: 3. In germline, CDR1 is SGHTA, CDR2 FQGNSA. The CDR3 sequence is 14 residues long. CDR3 protein: CASSSGLPTDTQYF. For the CDR3, the DNA is TGTGCCAGCAGCTCGGGACTACCCACAGATACGCAGTATTTT.

J is TRBJ2-2 and V is TRBV5-4; the D gene is possibly TRBD1 (6 bases). Between the trimmed V and J ends, which lost 4 bases and 2 bases, there was a span of 15 bases. The CDR3 runs to 16 residues. Germline assignment: CDR1 SGHNT and CDR2 YYREEE (reference sequence). This CDR3 is CASSLQGEKNTGELFF. In DNA, the CDR3 is TGTGCCAGCAGCCTACAGGGCGAAAAAAACACCGGGGAGCTGTTTTTT.

This clone was seen once. This sequence joins TRBV19 and TRBJ2-5; 14 positions agree with TRBD2. Trimming cost V 8 bases and J 7 bases; bases outside gene matches: 12. In germline, CDR1 is LNHDA, CDR2 SQIVND (reference sequence). This CDR3 comprises 16 residues. CDR3 bases: TGTGCCAGTTCCGGGACTAGCGGGAGTCGCGGGGGGACCCAGTACTTC. It is translated as CASSGTSGSRGGTQYF.